This TCR beta chain was identified during a study of blood T cell repertoires in COVID-19. Study summary: Nucleic acid was either cDNA or gDNA, and it came from T cells, B-cell-depleted T cells, or PBMCs.

This clone was detected once. The authors' processing: Estimates of nucleated cell counts were drawn from the amplification of reference gene primers. Here immunoSEQ multiplex PCR was the method, and the copy in TCRdb shows in-frame clones only, minus some. V, J and clone size were drawn from that table, and D and trimming were deduced from the DNA. The sample holds about 87,000 clones, about 85% seen once. Sequencing was done on a sample of peripheral blood. This TCR came from a woman in her 70s with acute or convalescent COVID-19.

The CDR3 nucleotides are TGTGCCAGCAGTGAAGGGACAGGGGGTAGGGGTAGAGAAAAACTGTTTTTT. This sequence encodes CASSEGTGGRGREKLFF. The genes are TRBV6-1 and TRBJ1-4; 10 bases are shared with TRBD1. The V gene's germline CDR1 is MNHNS and CDR2 SASEGT. V shed 1 base, J shed 8 bases, and the junction held 10 bases outside the gene matches. The CDR3 sequence is 17 residues long.